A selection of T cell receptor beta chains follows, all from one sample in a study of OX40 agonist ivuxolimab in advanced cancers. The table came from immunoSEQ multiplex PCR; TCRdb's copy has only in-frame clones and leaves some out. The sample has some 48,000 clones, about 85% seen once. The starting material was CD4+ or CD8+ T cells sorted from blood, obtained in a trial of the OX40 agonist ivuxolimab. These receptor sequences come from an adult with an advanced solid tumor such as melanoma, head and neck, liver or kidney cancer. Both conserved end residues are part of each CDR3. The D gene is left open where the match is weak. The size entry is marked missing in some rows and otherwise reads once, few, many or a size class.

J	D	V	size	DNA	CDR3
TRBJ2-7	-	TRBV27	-	TGTGCCAGCAGCCCCCTTACTGATTATCTCGAGCAGTACTTC	CASSPLTDYLEQYF
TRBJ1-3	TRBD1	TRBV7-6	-	TGTGCCAGCAGCTCCCGCGACCAGACAGGGGAAGGTGGAAACACCATATATTTT	CASSSRDQTGEGGNTIYF
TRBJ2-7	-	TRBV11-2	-	TGTGCCAGCAGCTTAAATTCACTGACATTTTCCTACGAGCAGTACTTC	CASSLNSLTFSYEQYF
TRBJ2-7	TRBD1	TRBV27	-	TGTGCCAGCAGCCTCCAGACAGGGGCGCAACACGAGCAGTACTTC	CASSLQTGAQHEQYF
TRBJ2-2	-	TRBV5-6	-	TGTGCCAGCAGCTTTCCGGGGGGCCTTGTCGGGGAGCTGTTTTTT	CASSFPGGLVGELFF
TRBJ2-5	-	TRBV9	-	TGTGCCAGCAGCCCCCCGGGAGTGGGGTACCAAGAGACCCAGTACTTC	CASSPPGVGYQETQYF
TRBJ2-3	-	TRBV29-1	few	TGCAGCGTGGAAAAAAGGACAGATACGCAGTATTTT	CSVEKRTDTQYF
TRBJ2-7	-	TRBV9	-	TGTGCCAGCAGCGGCCGGGACGGACTAACCTACGAGCAGTACTTC	CASSGRDGLTYEQYF
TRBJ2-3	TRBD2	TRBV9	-	TGTGCCAGCAGCGCCTTCCCCGGGGGGGCCAGTAAAACAGATACGCAGTATTTT	CASSAFPGGASKTDTQYF
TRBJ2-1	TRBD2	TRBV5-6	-	TGTGCCAGCACTTCAAAAGGGACTAGCGGGGGGGCCGCGGCGAATGAGCAGTTCTTC	CASTSKGTSGGAAANEQFF
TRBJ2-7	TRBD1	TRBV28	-	TGTGCCAGCAGTTTATACGGTACAGGGGGTTACGAGCAGTACTTC	CASSLYGTGGYEQYF
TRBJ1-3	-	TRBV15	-	TGTGCCACCAGCTTCGGTGGCCACGGCCCTGGAAACACCATATATTTT	CATSFGGHGPGNTIYF
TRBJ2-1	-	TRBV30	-	TGTGCCTGGACGCCGTCCGTAGGTGACAATGAGCAGTTCTTC	CAWTPSVGDNEQFF
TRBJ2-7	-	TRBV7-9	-	TGTGCCAGCAGCGGACAGTCCTACGAGCAGTACTTC	CASSGQSYEQYF
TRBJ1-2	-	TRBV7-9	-	TGTGCCAGCAGCTTACTGATCCAGGAGCACTATGGCTACACCTTC	CASSLLIQEHYGYTF
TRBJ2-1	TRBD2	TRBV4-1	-	TGCGCCAGCAGCCAACTTATGTCGGGAGGGGACAATGAGCAGTTCTTC	CASSQLMSGGDNEQFF
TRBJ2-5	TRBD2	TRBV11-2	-	TGTGCCAGCAGCTTAGAAGGACTAGCGGGAGTTAGTATTGGAGAGACCCAGTACTTC	CASSLEGLAGVSIGETQYF
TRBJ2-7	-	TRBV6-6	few	TGTGCCAGCAGTTACGGCGAGCAGTACTTC	CASSYGEQYF
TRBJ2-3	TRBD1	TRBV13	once	TGTGCCAGCAGCGAGGGACAGGGTAATCGGGATACGCAGTATTTT	CASSEGQGNRDTQYF
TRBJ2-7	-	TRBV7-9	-	TGTGCCAGCAGCGACGGGCCGCTCGAGCAGTACTTC	CASSDGPLEQYF
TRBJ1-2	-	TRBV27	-	TGTGCCAGCAGTTCATACTGGGGTAATAACTATGGCTACACCTTC	CASSSYWGNNYGYTF
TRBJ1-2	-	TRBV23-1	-	TGCGCCAGCAGTCAATCGCTGCTAGGGACTTGTTATGGCTACACCTTC	CASSQSLLGTCYGYTF
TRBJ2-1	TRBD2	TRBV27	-	TGTGCCAGCAGAATAGCGGGAATAGGGAACAATGAGCAGTTCTTC	CASRIAGIGNNEQFF
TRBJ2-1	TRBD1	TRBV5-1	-	TGCGCCAGCAGCTTAACAGGGGTCAATGAGCAGTTCTTC	CASSLTGVNEQFF